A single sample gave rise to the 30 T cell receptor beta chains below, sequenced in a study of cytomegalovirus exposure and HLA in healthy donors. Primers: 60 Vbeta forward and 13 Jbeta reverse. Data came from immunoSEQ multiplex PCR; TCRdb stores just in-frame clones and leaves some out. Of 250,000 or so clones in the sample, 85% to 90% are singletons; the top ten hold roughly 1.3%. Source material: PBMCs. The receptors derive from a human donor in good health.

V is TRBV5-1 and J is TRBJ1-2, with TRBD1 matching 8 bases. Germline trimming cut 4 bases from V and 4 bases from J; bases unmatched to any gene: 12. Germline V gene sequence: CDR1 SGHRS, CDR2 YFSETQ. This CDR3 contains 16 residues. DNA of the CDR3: TGCGCCAGCAGCCGTGGCCAGACAGGGGCGGTCTATGGCTACACCTTC. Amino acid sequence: CASSRGQTGAVYGYTF. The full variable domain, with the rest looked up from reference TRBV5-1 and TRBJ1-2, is KAGVTQTPRYLIKTRGQQVTLSCSPISGHRSVSWYQQTPGQGLQFLFEYFSETQRNKGNFPGRFSGRQFSNSRSEMNVSTLELGDSALYLCASSRGQTGAVYGYTFGSGTRLTVV.

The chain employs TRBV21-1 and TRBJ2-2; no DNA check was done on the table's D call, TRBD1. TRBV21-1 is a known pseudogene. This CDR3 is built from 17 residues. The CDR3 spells CASNTRTGYFNTGELFF. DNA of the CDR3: TGTGCCAGCAACACTAGGACAGGCTATTTTAACACCGGGGAGCTGTTTTTT.

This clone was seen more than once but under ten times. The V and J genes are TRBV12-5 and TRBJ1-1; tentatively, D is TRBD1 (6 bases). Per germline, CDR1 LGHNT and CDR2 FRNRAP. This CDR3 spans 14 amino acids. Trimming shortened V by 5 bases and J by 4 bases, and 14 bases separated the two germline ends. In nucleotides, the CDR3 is TGTGCTAGTGGTGCACAGGGTAAGGGCACTGAAGCTTTCTTT. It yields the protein CASGAQGKGTEAFF.

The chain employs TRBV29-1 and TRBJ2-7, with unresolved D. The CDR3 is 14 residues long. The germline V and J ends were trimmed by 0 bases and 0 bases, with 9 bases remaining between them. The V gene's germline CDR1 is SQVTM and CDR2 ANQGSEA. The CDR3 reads CSVEDPPYSYEQYF. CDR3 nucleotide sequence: TGCAGCGTTGAAGATCCTCCTTACTCCTACGAGCAGTACTTC.

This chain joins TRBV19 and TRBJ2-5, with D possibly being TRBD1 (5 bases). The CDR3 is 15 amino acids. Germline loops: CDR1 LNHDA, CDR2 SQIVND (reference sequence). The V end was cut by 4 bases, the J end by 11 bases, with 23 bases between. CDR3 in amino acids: CASSRSGPDLREQYF. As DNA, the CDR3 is TGTGCCAGTAGTAGGTCAGGGCCCGATCTACGAGAGCAGTACTTC.

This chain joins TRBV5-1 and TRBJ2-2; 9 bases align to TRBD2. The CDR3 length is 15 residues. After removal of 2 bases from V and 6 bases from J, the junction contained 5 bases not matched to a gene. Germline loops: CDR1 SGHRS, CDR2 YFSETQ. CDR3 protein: CASSLQREVPGELFF. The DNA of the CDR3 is TGCGCCAGCAGCTTACAGCGGGAGGTCCCCGGGGAGCTGTTTTTT.

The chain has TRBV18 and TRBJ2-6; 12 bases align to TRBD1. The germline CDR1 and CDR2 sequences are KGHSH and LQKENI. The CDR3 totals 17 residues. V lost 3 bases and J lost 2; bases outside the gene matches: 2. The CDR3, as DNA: TGTGCCAGCTCACCTGGGACAGGGGGCGCTGGGGCCAACGTCCTGACTTTC. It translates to CASSPGTGGAGANVLTF.

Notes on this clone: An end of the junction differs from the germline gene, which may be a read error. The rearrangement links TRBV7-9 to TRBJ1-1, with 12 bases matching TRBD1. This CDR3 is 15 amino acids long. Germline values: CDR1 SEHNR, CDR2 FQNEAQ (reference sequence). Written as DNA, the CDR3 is TGTTCCAGCAGCTTAGGGGACAGGGGGCTGACTGAAGCTTTCTTT. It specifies CSSSLGDRGLTEAFF.

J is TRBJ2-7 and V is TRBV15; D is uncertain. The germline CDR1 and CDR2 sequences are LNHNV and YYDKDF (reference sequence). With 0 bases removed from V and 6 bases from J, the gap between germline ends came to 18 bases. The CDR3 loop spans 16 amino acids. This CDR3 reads CATSREADSVSGEQYF. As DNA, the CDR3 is TGTGCCACCAGCAGAGAGGCAGACTCGGTTTCGGGCGAGCAGTACTTC.

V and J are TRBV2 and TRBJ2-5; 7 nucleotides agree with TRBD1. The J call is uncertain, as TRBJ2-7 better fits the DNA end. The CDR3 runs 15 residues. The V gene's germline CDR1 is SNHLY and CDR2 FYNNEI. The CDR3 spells CASKAGTAISYEQYF. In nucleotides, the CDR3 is TGTGCCAGCAAGGCCGGGACAGCCATCTCCTACGAGCAGTACTTC.

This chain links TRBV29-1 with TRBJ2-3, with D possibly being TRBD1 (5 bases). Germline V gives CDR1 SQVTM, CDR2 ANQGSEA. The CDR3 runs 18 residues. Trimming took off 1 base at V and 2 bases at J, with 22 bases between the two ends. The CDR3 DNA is TGCAGCGTTGAAGGGTCCCAGGGTCCCTCCCTGTTCACAGATACGCAGTATTTT. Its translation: CSVEGSQGPSLFTDTQYF.

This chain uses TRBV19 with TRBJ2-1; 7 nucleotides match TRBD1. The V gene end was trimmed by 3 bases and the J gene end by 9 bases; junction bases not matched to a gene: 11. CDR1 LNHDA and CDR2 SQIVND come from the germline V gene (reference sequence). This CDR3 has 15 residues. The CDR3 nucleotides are TGTGCCAGTAGTATCGGACAGGCCGTAAACAGTGAGCAGTTCTTC. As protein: CASSIGQAVNSEQFF.

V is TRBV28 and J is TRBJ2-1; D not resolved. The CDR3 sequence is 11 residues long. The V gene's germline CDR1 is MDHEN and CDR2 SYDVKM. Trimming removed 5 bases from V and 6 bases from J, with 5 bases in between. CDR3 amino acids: CASSPRNEQFF. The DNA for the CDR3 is TGTGCCAGCAGTCCGCGCAATGAGCAGTTCTTC.

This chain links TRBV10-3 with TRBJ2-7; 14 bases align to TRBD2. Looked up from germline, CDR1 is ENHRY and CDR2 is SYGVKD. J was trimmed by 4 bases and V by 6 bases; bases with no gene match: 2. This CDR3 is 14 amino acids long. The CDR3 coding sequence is TGTGCCATCAGGGGGACTAGCGGGAGTTACGAGCAGTACTTC. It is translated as CAIRGTSGSYEQYF.

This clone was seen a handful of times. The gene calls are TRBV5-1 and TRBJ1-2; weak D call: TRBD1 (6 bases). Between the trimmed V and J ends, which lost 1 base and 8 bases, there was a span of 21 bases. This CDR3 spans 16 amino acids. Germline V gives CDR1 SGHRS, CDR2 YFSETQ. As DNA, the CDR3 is TGCGCCAGCAGCTTGTACAGGGAAACGGGAACGGGAGGCTACACCTTC. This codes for CASSLYRETGTGGYTF.

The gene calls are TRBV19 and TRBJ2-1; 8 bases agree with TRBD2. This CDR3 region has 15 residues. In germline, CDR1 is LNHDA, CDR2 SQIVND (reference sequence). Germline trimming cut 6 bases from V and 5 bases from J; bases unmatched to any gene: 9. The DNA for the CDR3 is TGTGCCAGTAGCCTTGGGCTAGCGGGCGACAATGAGCAGTTCTTC. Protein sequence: CASSLGLAGDNEQFF.

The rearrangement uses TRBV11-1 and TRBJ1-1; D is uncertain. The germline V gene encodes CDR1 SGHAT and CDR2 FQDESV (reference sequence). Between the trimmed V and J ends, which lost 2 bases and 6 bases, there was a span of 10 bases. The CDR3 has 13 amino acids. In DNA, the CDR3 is TGTGCCAGCAGCTTATGGTTACGGGCTGAAGCTTTCTTT. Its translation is CASSLWLRAEAFF. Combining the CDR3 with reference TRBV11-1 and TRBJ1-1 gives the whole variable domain EAEVAQSPRYKITEKSQAVAFWCDPISGHATLYWYRQILGQGPELLVQFQDESVVDDSQLPKDRFSAERLKGVDSTLKIQPAELGDSAMYLCASSLWLRAEAFFGQGTRLTVV.

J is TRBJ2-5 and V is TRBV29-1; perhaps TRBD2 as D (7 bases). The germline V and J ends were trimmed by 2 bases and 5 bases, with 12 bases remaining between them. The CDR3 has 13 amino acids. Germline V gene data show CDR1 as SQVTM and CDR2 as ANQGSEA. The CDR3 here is CSVELGGLETQYF. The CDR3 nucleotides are TGCAGCGTTGAATTGGGGGGGCTGGAGACCCAGTACTTC. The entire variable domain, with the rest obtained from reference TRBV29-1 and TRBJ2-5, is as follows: SAVISQKPSRDICQRGTSLTIQCQVDSQVTMMFWYRQQPGQSLTLIATANQGSEATYESGFVIDKFPISRPNLTFSTLTVSNMSPEDSSIYLCSVELGGLETQYFGPGTRLLVL.

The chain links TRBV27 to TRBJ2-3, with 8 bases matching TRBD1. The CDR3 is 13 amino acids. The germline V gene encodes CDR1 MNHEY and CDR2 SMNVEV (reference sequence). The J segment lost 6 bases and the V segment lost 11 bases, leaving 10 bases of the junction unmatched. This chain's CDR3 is CASVDRGFDTQYF. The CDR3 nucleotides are TGTGCCTCTGTTGACAGGGGTTTCGATACGCAGTATTTT.

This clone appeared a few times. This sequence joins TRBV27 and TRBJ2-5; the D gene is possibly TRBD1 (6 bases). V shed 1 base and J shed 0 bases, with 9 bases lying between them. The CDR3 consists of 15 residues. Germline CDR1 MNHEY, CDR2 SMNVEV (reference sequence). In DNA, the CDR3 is TGTGCCAGCAGTTTATGGGGGCAGTACCAAGAGACCCAGTACTTC. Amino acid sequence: CASSLWGQYQETQYF.

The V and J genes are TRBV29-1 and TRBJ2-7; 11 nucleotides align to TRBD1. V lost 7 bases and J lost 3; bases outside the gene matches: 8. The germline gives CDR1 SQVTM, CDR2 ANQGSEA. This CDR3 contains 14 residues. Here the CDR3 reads CSAKAGTGGYEQYF. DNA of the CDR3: TGCAGCGCCAAAGCCGGGACAGGGGGCTACGAGCAGTACTTC.

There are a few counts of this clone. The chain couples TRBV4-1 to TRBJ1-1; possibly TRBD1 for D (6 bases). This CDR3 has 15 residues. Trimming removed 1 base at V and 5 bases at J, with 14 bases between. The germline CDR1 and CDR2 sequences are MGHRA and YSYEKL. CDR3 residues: CASSQAGVPITEAFF. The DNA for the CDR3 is TGCGCCAGCAGCCAAGCAGGGGTACCAATTACTGAAGCTTTCTTT.

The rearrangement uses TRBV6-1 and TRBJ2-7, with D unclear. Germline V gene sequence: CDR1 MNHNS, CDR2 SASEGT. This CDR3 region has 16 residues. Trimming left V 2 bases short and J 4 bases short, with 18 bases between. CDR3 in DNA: TGTGCCAGCAGTGAATGGCATTCTTATCTCAATTACGAGCAGTACTTC. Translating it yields CASSEWHSYLNYEQYF.

Written as DNA, the CDR3 is TGCGCCAGCAGGAGACTAGCGGGGGACTACAATGAGCAGTTCTTC. Its translation is CASRRLAGDYNEQFF. The chain links TRBV10-2 to TRBJ2-1, with 12 bases matching TRBD2. The length of the CDR3 is 15 residues. Germline V gives CDR1 WSHSY, CDR2 SAAADI. V lost 6 bases, J lost 3 bases, and 3 bases stayed unmatched.

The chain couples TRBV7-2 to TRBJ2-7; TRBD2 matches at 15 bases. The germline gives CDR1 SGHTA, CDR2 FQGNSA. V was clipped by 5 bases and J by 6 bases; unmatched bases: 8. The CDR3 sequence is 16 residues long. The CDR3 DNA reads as TGTGCCAGCAGCCAAGGACTAGCGGGAGGGCTCAGCGAGCAGTACTTC. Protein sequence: CASSQGLAGGLSEQYF. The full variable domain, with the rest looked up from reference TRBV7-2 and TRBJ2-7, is GAGVSQSPSNKVTEKGKDVELRCDPISGHTALYWYRQSLGQGLEFLIYFQGNSAPDKSGLPSDRFSAERTGGSVSTLTIQRTQQEDSAVYLCASSQGLAGGLSEQYFGPGTRLTVT.

This chain's CDR3 is CASSLTGTGARGDGYTF. DNA for the CDR3: TGTGCCAGCAGCTTAACCGGGACAGGGGCCAGGGGGGACGGCTACACCTTC. This chain connects TRBV5-5 to TRBJ1-2; 10 bases line up with TRBD1. The CDR3 has 17 amino acids. Germline V gives CDR1 SGHKS, CDR2 YYEKEE (reference sequence). J lost 8 bases, V lost 2 bases, and 15 bases had no gene match. The whole variable domain, filled in from reference TRBV5-5 and TRBJ1-2, reads DAGVTQSPTHLIKTRGQQVTLRCSPISGHKSVSWYQQVLGQGPQFIFQYYEKEERGRGNFPDRFSARQFPNYSSELNVNALLLGDSALYLCASSLTGTGARGDGYTFGSGTRLTVV.

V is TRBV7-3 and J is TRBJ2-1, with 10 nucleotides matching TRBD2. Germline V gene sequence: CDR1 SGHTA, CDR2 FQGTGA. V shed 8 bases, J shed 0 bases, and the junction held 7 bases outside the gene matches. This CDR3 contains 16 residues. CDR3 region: CASGEREGVSYNEQFF. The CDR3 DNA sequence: TGTGCCAGCGGAGAGCGGGAGGGCGTCTCCTACAATGAGCAGTTCTTC.

The CDR3 sequence: CASSQDTGQGASGANVLTF. The CDR3 nucleotides read TGTGCCAGCAGCCAAGATACAGGACAGGGGGCCTCTGGGGCCAACGTCCTGACTTTC. The rearrangement links TRBV4-2 to TRBJ2-6; 11 bases are shared with TRBD1. Germline loops: CDR1 LGHNA, CDR2 YNFKEQ. The CDR3 has 19 amino acids. Trimming took 0 bases from V and 0 from J; bases not matched to a gene: 4.

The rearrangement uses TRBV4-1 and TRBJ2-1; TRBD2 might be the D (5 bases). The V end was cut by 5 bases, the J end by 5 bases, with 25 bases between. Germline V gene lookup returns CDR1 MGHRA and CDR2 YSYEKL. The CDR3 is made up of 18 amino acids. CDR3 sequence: CASSSTPLGRGWDNEQFF. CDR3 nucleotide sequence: TGCGCCAGCAGCTCGACACCCCTTGGCCGGGGATGGGACAATGAGCAGTTCTTC.

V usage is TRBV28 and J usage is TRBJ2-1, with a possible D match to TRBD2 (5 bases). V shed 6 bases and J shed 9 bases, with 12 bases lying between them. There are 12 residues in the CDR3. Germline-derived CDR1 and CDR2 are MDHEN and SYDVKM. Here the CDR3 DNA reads TGTGCCAGCAGAATAAAGAGCGGTGAGCAGTTCTTC. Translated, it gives CASRIKSGEQFF.